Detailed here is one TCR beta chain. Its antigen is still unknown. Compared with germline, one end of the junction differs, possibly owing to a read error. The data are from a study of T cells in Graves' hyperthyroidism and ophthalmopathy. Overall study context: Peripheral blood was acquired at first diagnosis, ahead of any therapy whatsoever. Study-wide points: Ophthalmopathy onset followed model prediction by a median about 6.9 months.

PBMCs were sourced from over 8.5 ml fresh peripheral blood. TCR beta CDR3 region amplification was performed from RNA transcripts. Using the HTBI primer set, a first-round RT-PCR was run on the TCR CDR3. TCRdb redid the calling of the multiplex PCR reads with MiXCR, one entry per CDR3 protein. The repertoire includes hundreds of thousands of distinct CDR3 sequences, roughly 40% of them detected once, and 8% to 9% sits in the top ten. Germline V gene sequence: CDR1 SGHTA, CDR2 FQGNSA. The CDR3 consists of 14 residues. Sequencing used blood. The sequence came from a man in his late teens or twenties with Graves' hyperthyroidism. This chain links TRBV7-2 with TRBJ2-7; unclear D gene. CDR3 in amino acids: CASSQPARTYEQYF. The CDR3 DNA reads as TGCGCCAGCAGCCAACCCGCGCGAACCTACGAGCAGTACTTC.